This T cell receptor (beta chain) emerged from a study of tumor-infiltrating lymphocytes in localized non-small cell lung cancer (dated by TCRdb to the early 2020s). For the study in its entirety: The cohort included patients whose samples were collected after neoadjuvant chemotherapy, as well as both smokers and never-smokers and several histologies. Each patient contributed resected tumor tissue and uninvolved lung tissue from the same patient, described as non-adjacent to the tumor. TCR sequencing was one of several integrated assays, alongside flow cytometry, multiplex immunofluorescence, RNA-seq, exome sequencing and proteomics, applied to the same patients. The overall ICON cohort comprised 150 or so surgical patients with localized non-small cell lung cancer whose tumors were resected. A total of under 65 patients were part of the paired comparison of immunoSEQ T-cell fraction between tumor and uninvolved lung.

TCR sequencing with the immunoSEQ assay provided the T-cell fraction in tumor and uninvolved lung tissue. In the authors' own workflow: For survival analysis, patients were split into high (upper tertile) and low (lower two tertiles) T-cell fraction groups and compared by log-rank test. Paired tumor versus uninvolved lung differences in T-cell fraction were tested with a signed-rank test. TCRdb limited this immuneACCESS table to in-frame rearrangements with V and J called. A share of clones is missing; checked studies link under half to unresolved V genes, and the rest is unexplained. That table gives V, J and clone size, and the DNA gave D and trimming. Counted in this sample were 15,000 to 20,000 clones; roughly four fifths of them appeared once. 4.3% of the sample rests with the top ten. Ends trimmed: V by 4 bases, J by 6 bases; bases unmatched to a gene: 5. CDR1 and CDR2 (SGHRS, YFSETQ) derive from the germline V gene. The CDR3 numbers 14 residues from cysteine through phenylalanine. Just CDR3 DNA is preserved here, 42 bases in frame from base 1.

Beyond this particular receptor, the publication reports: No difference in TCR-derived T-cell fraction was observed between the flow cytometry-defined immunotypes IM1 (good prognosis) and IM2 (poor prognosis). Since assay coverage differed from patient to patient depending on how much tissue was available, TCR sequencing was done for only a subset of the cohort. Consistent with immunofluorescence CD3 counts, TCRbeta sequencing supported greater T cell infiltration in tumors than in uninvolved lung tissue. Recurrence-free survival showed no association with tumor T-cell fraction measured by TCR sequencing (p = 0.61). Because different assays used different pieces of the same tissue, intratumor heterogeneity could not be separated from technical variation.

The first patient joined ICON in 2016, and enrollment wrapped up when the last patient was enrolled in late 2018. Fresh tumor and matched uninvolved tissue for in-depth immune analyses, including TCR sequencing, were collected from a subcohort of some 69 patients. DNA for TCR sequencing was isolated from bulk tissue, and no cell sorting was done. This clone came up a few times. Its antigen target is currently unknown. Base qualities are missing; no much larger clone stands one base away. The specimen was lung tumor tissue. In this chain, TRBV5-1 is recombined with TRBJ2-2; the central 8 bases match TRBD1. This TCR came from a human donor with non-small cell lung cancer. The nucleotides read TGCGCCAGCAGCAAGGGACAGGTCGCCGGGGAGCTGTTTTTT. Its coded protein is CASSKGQVAGELFF.